The 10 T cell receptor beta chains below all came from one sample that was sequenced in a study of cytotoxic CD8 clonotypes in ibrutinib-treated CLL. Data came from immunoSEQ multiplex PCR; TCRdb stores just in-frame clones and leaves some out. The sample has some 300,000 clones, just under 80% seen once. Sample: PBMCs, taken before ibrutinib treatment. The receptors stem from a human donor with chronic lymphocytic leukemia.

The sample holds a few counts of this clone. The V gene is TRBV4-2, the J gene TRBJ2-7; D is unclear. The CDR3 is made up of 13 amino acids. CDR1 is LGHNA and CDR2 is YNFKEQ in the germline V gene. Trimming shortened V by 1 base and J by 4 bases, and 8 bases separated the two germline ends. This chain's CDR3 is CASSQVGQYEQYF. The CDR3 bases are TGTGCCAGCAGCCAAGTCGGGCAGTACGAGCAGTACTTC.

The chain joins TRBV4-3 to TRBJ2-1; TRBD2 matches at 10 bases. Germline assignment: CDR1 LGHNA and CDR2 YSLEER. CDR3 length equals 15 residues. With 1 base clipped from V and 7 bases from J, the junction kept 4 bases outside the gene matches. CDR3 DNA sequence: TGCGCCAGCAGCCAAGCTAGCGGGAGATTAAATGAGCAGTTCTTC. Translated, it gives CASSQASGRLNEQFF.

J is TRBJ2-4 and V is TRBV7-9; D gene unclear. Germline V lookup: CDR1 SEHNR, CDR2 FQNEAQ (reference sequence). The V end was cut by 4 bases, the J end by 3 bases, with 10 bases between. The CDR3 has 14 amino acids. CDR3 nucleotides: TGTGCCAGCAGCTCCGGTCGCGGCAAAAACATTCAGTACTTC. Encoded protein: CASSSGRGKNIQYF. Supplemented by reference TRBV7-9 and TRBJ2-4, the full variable domain reads DTGVSQNPRHKITKRGQNVTFRCDPISEHNRLYWYRQTLGQGPEFLTYFQNEAQLEKSRLLSDRFSAERPKGSFSTLEIQRTEQGDSAMYLCASSSGRGKNIQYFGAGTRLSVL.

In this sample, this clone turned up once. The CDR3 loop is CASSTSGSIGNEQFF. CDR3 nucleotides: TGTGCCAGCAGCACTAGCGGGAGTATTGGCAATGAGCAGTTCTTC. The chain joins TRBV9 to TRBJ2-1, with 11 positions matching TRBD2. CDR1 SGDLS and CDR2 YYNGEE come from the germline V gene. With V trimmed by 4 bases and J by 6 bases, 6 bases remained unmatched. CDR3 size: 15 residues. The full variable domain, its missing parts supplied by reference TRBV9 and TRBJ2-1, is DSGVTQTPKHLITATGQRVTLRCSPRSGDLSVYWYQQSLDQGLQFLIQYYNGEERAKGNILERFSAQQFPDLHSELNLSSLELGDSALYFCASSTSGSIGNEQFFGPGTRLTVL.

The rearrangement uses TRBV29-1 and TRBJ1-2, with a weak D call TRBD1 (5 bases). Trimming removed 4 bases from V and 6 bases from J, with 12 bases in between. This CDR3 is built from 12 residues. CDR1 and CDR2 (germline): SQVTM, ANQGSEA. For the CDR3, the DNA is TGCAGCGTTGCAGGGACGGCGGATGGCTACACCTTC. Protein sequence: CSVAGTADGYTF.

The V call is TRBV7-8, the J call TRBJ2-7; D unresolved. The CDR3 is 17 amino acids. The germline CDR1 and CDR2 sequences are SGHVS and FQNEAQ. V lost 2 bases and J 3 bases, leaving 20 bases between the germline ends. The CDR3 DNA sequence: TGTGCCAGCAGCTTAAGAAGCCAACTAAGTTCCGTCTACGAGCAGTACTTC. It translates to CASSLRSQLSSVYEQYF.

This clone was detected a few times. The rearrangement joins TRBV15 to TRBJ2-1; 7 bases fit TRBD2. This CDR3 comprises 15 residues. V lost 0 bases, J lost 4 bases, and 3 bases stayed unmatched. Germline values: CDR1 LNHNV, CDR2 YYDKDF (reference sequence). CDR3 DNA sequence: TGTGCCACCAGCAGAGAGTCTAGCGGTTACAATGAGCAGTTCTTC. It encodes CATSRESSGYNEQFF.

The chain uses TRBV7-8 and TRBJ2-3, with 8 nucleotides matching TRBD2. CDR1 is SGHVS and CDR2 is FQNEAQ in the germline V gene. V was clipped by 4 bases and J by 4 bases; unmatched bases: 4. The CDR3 contains 14 residues. As DNA, the CDR3 is TGTGCCAGCAGCTCGACTAGCGCCTCAGATACGCAGTATTTT. It yields the protein CASSSTSASDTQYF.

This clone was counted a few times. The gene calls are TRBV28 and TRBJ2-7, with 10 bases that match TRBD1. This CDR3 spans 14 amino acids. The J segment lost 7 bases and the V segment lost 6 bases, leaving 9 bases of the junction unmatched. Germline values: CDR1 MDHEN, CDR2 SYDVKM. The CDR3 region is CASSHGTGVREQYF. CDR3 coding DNA: TGTGCCAGCAGCCATGGGACAGGGGTAAGGGAGCAGTACTTC.

The V call is TRBV27, the J call TRBJ2-1; D gene uncertain. CDR1 and CDR2 from the germline V gene are MNHEY and SMNVEV (reference sequence). CDR3 size: 14 residues. V was shortened by 5 bases and J by 3 bases, with 11 bases between the two germline ends. The CDR3 region has the DNA TGTGCCAGCAGTCCATGGACGGACTACAATGAGCAGTTCTTC. It yields the protein CASSPWTDYNEQFF.